The TCR beta chain described here comes from a study of cytomegalovirus exposure and HLA in healthy donors. Study-level findings and limits: According to reports, the classifier identified cytomegalovirus status with high specificity and sensitivity.

For this clone: The target antigen is unknown.

Generated by immunoSEQ multiplex PCR, the TCRdb table keeps only in-frame clones and is missing some. The sample has about 130,000 clones; almost 85% are singletons. Per the germline V gene, CDR1 is SGHNT and CDR2 is YYREEE (reference sequence). This CDR3 comprises 14 residues. With 2 bases clipped from V and 4 bases from J, the junction kept 6 bases outside the gene matches. The TCR was taken from a man in his thirties or forties in good health and CMV-seropositive. The chain combines TRBV5-4 with TRBJ2-7; 7 bases agree with TRBD1. Sequencing was done on a sample of PBMCs. This CDR3 is CASSFDRATYEQYF. In DNA form, the CDR3 reads TGTGCCAGCAGCTTCGACAGGGCTACGTACGAGCAGTACTTC.